This TCR beta chain stems from a study of vaccination effects on CD4 cells after COVID-19. About the study: Antigen-specific CD4+ T cells expanded by the ViraFEST assay with viral peptide pools were then sequenced. Specimens were obtained from a couple of convalescent patients 16 days and one week prior to vaccination.

On this clone itself: Antigen: not known.

Assay: immunoSEQ multiplex PCR; the TCRdb copy retains only in-frame clones and omits some. This table holds about 51,000 clones, about 70% found once. Germline CDR1 SGHTA, CDR2 FQGTGA. The V and J ends lost 5 bases and 2 bases, in that order; junction bases with no gene match: 5. The CDR3 length is 15 residues. Subsequent to a culture period of nine to ten days, CD4+ T cells were isolated. A half-volume exchange with IL-2 medium occurred on days 3 and 7. The chain carries TRBV7-3 and TRBJ2-5; TRBD2 aligns across 10 bases. The starting material was CD4+ T cells from PBMCs cultured without peptide, obtained before COVID-19 vaccination. This clonotype was obtained from a human donor who had a prior SARS-CoV-2 infection. The DNA of the CDR3 is TGTGCCAGCAGCCGCGGGACTAGCGTACAAGAGACCCAGTACTTC. Protein product: CASSRGTSVQETQYF. Filled out from reference TRBV7-3 and TRBJ2-5, the complete variable domain reads GAGVSQTPSNKVTEKGKYVELRCDPISGHTALYWYRQSLGQGPEFLIYFQGTGAADDSGLPNDRFFAVRPEGSVSTLKIQRTERGDSAVYLCASSRGTSVQETQYFGPGTRLLVL.